This is a list of T cell receptor beta chains from one sample in a study of blood T cell repertoires in COVID-19. Profiled with immunoSEQ multiplex PCR; TCRdb holds only in-frame clones, not every one. Of over 150,000 clones in the sample, roughly 84% were seen once. Specimen: peripheral blood. These receptors all stem from a woman in her sixties or seventies with COVID-19, enrolled during active disease. Each CDR3 is given with its conserved first and last residue. The D gene is left open where the match is weak. The listing skips clone size in some rows; elsewhere it reads once, few, many or a size class.

v_call,j_call,clone_size,d_call,cdr3_nt,cdr3_aa
TRBV9,TRBJ1-3,.,.,TGTGCCAGCAGCGTACAAGGGAGTGGAAACACCATATATTTT,CASSVQGSGNTIYF
TRBV7-8,TRBJ2-7,once,.,TGTGCCAGCAGCTATGACAGGTCCTACGAGCAGTACTTC,CASSYDRSYEQYF
TRBV6-6,TRBJ2-1,.,.,TGTGCCACCCGGACACTCTCCTACAATGAGCAGTTCTTC,CATRTLSYNEQFF
TRBV13,TRBJ1-1,.,.,TGTGCCAGCAGCGTCCTGACGGGAAGCACTGAAGCTTTCTTT,CASSVLTGSTEAFF
TRBV7-9,TRBJ1-2,.,.,TGTGCCAGCAGCCCCGAGGGTCTGTACGACTATGGCTACACCTTC,CASSPEGLYDYGYTF
TRBV21-1,TRBJ1-5,.,.,TGTGCCAGCAGCAAAGAGGGACAGGGCGATCAGCCCCAGCATTTT,CASSKEGQGDQPQHF
TRBV6-1,TRBJ2-5,once,TRBD2,TGTGCCAGCAGTGAACGGGGGGGGCTGAAGACCCAGTACTTC,CASSERGGLKTQYF
TRBV19,TRBJ1-1,.,.,TGTGCCAGTAGTATAGGGCCGCTGACTCCTGAAGCTTTCTTT,CASSIGPLTPEAFF
TRBV12-5,TRBJ2-3,.,.,TGTGCTAGTGGTTTGGTACTGTCGGATACGCAGTATTTT,CASGLVLSDTQYF
TRBV3-1/TRBV3-2,TRBJ2-3,.,TRBD2,TGTGCCAGCAGCCACGACGGCGGGAGTGGGCTTTCGGATACGCAGTATTTT,CASSHDGGSGLSDTQYF
TRBV21-1,TRBJ1-3,.,.,TGTGCCAGCAGCAAAGGGGGGGGAGCTGGAAACACCATATATTTT,CASSKGGGAGNTIYF
TRBV19,TRBJ1-4,.,.,TGTGCCAGTAGCACTACAGGGATGCGGGAAAAACTGTTTTTT,CASSTTGMREKLFF
TRBV4-1,TRBJ1-1,.,.,TGCGCCAGCAGCCAAGATTCTGGGGCGCGTGCTTTCTTT,CASSQDSGARAFF
TRBV5-1,TRBJ1-1,.,TRBD1,TGCGCCAGCGTCCGGACAGGTTCTAACACTGAAGCTTTCTTT,CASVRTGSNTEAFF
TRBV27,TRBJ2-3,.,.,TGTGCCAGCAGTTTATCCCTCCTCACAGATACGCAGTATTTT,CASSLSLLTDTQYF
TRBV10-1,TRBJ1-1,.,.,TGCGCCAGCAGTCAGAGCGTCACCTCGAACACTGAAGCTTTCTTT,CASSQSVTSNTEAFF
TRBV5-6,TRBJ1-5,.,.,TGTGCCAGCAGCTGGGGCGAAGGACGTCAGAATCAGCCCCAGCATTTT,CASSWGEGRQNQPQHF
TRBV5-1,TRBJ2-2,once,TRBD2,TGCGCCAGCACCGGGGGGGCTGGCGGGGAGCTGTTTTTT,CASTGGAGGELFF
TRBV6-6,TRBJ2-3,few,TRBD2,TGTGCCGCCCGGACTAGAAACCCAGATACGCAGTATTTT,CAARTRNPDTQYF
TRBV5-8,TRBJ2-5,once,TRBD1,TGTGCCAGCAGCCTGGACAGGGGTGAGACCCAGTACTTC,CASSLDRGETQYF
TRBV5-6,TRBJ1-1,.,TRBD1,TGTGCCAGCAGCTTGGGGTTTGACAGGGGGCAAGCTTTCTTT,CASSLGFDRGQAFF
TRBV6-1,TRBJ1-2,.,TRBD1,TGTGCCAGCAGTGAACAGGGGGCCTTTTTATATGGCTACACCTTC,CASSEQGAFLYGYTF
TRBV11-2,TRBJ1-2,once,TRBD1,TGTGCCAGCAGCAGCCGGGACAGGGGGCGTTCTCATGGCTACACCTTC,CASSSRDRGRSHGYTF
TRBV10-1,TRBJ1-1,.,.,TGCGCCAGCAGTGCATCAGGGGCGAACACTGAAGCTTTCTTT,CASSASGANTEAFF
TRBV5-5,TRBJ1-1,.,.,TGTGCCAGCAGCTTCGGGGGGCTTATCACTGAAGCTTTCTTT,CASSFGGLITEAFF
TRBV7-3,TRBJ2-2,few,TRBD2,TGTGCCAGCAGCCCTAGCGGCACCGGGGAGCTGTTTTTT,CASSPSGTGELFF
TRBV19,TRBJ1-5,.,.,TGTGCCAGTCGGGACAACAATCAGCCCCAGCATTTT,CASRDNNQPQHF
TRBV6-5,TRBJ2-1,once,.,TGTGCCAGCAGTTCTCAGGGGAGAGAGCAGTTCTTC,CASSSQGREQFF
TRBV6-5,TRBJ1-2,.,.,TGTGCCAGCAGTCCTTCCGGGGGTGGTGGCTACACCTTC,CASSPSGGGGYTF
TRBV6-4,TRBJ1-1,.,.,TGTGCCAGCAGCCCATCACCCTTGACTGTGATGAACACTGAAGCTTTCTTT,CASSPSPLTVMNTEAFF
TRBV5-8,TRBJ2-7,.,.,TGTGCCAGCAGCCCGGCCTACGAGCAGTACTTC,CASSPAYEQYF
TRBV5-1,TRBJ2-7,few,TRBD2,TGCGCCAGCAGCTTGGTTCGGACTAGCGACTCTTTTCCCTACGAGCAGTACTTC,CASSLVRTSDSFPYEQYF
TRBV4-2,TRBJ1-4,.,TRBD1,TGTGCCAGCAGCCATATCACGCCGGGACAGTCGGGTGAAAAACTGTTTTTT,CASSHITPGQSGEKLFF
TRBV7-3,TRBJ2-7,once,TRBD1,TGTGCCAGCAGCCGTGACAGGGGTAATGGTTTCGAGCAGTACTTC,CASSRDRGNGFEQYF
TRBV19,TRBJ1-1,.,TRBD1,TGTGCCAGTAGTCTTGACAGGGGGTACACTGAAGCTTTCTTT,CASSLDRGYTEAFF
TRBV19,TRBJ1-3,.,.,TGTGCCAGTAGTCTGACTGCGAATGGAAACACCATATATTTT,CASSLTANGNTIYF
TRBV5-8,TRBJ1-1,.,.,TGTGCCAGCTTTGAAGGAGGACAGAGAACTCCAACGGCTTTCTTT,CASFEGGQRTPTAFF
TRBV12-3/TRBV12-4,TRBJ2-1,.,.,TGTGCCAGCAGAGGACAAGCCTACAATGAGCAGTTCTTC,CASRGQAYNEQFF
TRBV27,TRBJ2-4,once,TRBD1,TGTGCCAGCAGTCCCCTAGACAGGGCAACCAAAAACATTCAGTACTTC,CASSPLDRATKNIQYF
TRBV30,TRBJ1-2,.,.,TGTGCCTGGAGTACAGGACGGATCTATGGCTACACCTTC,CAWSTGRIYGYTF
TRBV18,TRBJ2-7,few,.,TGTGCCAGCTCACCGCGCGACTCCTACGAGCAGTACTTC,CASSPRDSYEQYF
TRBV21-1,TRBJ1-3,.,.,TGTGCCAGCAGCAGGGCAGGGGGCTTCGGAAACACCATATATTTT,CASSRAGGFGNTIYF
TRBV19,TRBJ1-5,.,.,TGTGCCAGTAGCGTACAGGGAGGGCCCCTCAATCAGCCCCAGCATTTT,CASSVQGGPLNQPQHF
TRBV27,TRBJ1-6,.,.,TGTGCCAGCAGTTTGGAGGCAGGATCACCCCTCCACTTT,CASSLEAGSPLHF
TRBV25-1,TRBJ1-2,.,.,TGTGCCAGCAGGCAGGGGCGTGGCTACACCTTC,CASRQGRGYTF
TRBV7-7,TRBJ2-3,.,TRBD1,TGTGCTAGCAGCCCCGGGACAGGGGGCACAGATACGCAGTATTTT,CASSPGTGGTDTQYF
TRBV6-5,TRBJ2-7,.,TRBD1,TGTGCCAGCACCCGGGACAGGGGCGAGCAGTACTTC,CASTRDRGEQYF
TRBV5-8,TRBJ2-3,.,.,TGTGCCAGCAGCTTGGACAGGTTTAGCACAGATACGCAGTATTTT,CASSLDRFSTDTQYF
TRBV18,TRBJ2-2,.,TRBD1,TGTGCCAGCTCACCCCGGGACAGGACCACCGGGGAGCTGTTTTTT,CASSPRDRTTGELFF
TRBV30,TRBJ1-3,.,TRBD1,TGTGCCTGGAGTGCCGGGACAGCTGGAAACACCATATATTTT,CAWSAGTAGNTIYF